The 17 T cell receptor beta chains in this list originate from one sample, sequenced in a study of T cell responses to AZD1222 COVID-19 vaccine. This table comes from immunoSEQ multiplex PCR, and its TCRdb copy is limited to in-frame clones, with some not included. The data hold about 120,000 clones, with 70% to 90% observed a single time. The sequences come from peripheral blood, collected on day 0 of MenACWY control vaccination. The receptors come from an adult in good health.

The CDR3 region has the DNA TGTGCCAGCAGCTCCGGTGGGACGGAGATCTACGAGCAGTACTTC. It is translated as CASSSGGTEIYEQYF. This chain joins TRBV7-6 and TRBJ2-7, with D possibly being TRBD1 or TRBD2 (5 bases each). The CDR3 is 15 residues long. The V gene lost 4 bases and the J gene lost 3 bases, with 16 bases spanning the gap. Germline CDR1 reads SGHVS; CDR2 reads FNYEAQ.

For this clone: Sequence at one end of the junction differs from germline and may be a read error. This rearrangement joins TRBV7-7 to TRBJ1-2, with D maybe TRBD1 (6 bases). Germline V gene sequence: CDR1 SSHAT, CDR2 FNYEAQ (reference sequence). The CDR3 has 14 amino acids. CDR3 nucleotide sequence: TGTGCTAGCAGTCACAGGGTTACTAACTATGGCTACACCTTC. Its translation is CASSHRVTNYGYTF.

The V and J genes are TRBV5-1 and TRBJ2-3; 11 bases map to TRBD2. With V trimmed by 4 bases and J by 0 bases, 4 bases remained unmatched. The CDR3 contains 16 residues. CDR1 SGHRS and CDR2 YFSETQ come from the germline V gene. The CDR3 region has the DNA TGCGCCAGCAGCACGGGACTAGCGGTTAGCACAGATACGCAGTATTTT. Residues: CASSTGLAVSTDTQYF. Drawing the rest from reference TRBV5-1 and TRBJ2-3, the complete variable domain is KAGVTQTPRYLIKTRGQQVTLSCSPISGHRSVSWYQQTPGQGLQFLFEYFSETQRNKGNFPGRFSGRQFSNSRSEMNVSTLELGDSALYLCASSTGLAVSTDTQYFGPGTRLTVL.

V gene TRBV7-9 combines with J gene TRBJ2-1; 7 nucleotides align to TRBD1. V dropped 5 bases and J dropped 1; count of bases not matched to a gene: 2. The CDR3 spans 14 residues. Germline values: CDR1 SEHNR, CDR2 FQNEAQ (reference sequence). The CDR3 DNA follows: TGTGCCAGCAGCGCACAGGGGTCCTACAATGAGCAGTTCTTC. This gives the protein CASSAQGSYNEQFF.

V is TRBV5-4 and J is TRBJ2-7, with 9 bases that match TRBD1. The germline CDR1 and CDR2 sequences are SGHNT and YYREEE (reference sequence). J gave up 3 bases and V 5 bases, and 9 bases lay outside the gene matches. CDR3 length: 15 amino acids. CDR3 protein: CASSRGGQGSYEQYF. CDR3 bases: TGTGCCAGCAGTCGCGGGGGACAGGGAAGCTACGAGCAGTACTTC.

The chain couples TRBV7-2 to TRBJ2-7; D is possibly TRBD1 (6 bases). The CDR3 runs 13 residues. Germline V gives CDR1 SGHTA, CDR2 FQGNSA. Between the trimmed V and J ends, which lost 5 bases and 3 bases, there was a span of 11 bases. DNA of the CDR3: TGTGCCAGCAGCCGGGGACACCTCTACGAGCAGTACTTC. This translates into CASSRGHLYEQYF.

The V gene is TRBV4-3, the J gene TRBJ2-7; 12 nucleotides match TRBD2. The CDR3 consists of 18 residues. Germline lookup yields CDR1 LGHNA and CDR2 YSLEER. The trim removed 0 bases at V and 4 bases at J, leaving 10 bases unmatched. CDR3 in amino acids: CASSQERWPSGGAYEQYF. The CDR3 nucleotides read TGCGCCAGCAGCCAAGAGAGGTGGCCTAGCGGGGGGGCGTACGAGCAGTACTTC.

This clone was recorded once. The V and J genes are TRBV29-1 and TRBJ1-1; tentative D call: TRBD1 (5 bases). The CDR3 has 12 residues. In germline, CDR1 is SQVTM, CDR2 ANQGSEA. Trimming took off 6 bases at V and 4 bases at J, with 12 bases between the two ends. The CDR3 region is CSVLDSGTEAFF. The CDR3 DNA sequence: TGCAGCGTCCTAGACAGCGGCACTGAAGCTTTCTTT.

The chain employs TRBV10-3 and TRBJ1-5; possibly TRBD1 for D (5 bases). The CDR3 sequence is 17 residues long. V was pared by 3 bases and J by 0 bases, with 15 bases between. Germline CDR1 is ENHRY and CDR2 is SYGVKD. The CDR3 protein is CAISESGTGHSNQPQHF. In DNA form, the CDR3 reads TGTGCCATCAGTGAATCAGGAACAGGTCATAGCAATCAGCCCCAGCATTTT.

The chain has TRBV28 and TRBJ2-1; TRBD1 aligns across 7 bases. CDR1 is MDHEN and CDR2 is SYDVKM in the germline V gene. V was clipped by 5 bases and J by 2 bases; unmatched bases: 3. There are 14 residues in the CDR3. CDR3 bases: TGTGCCAGCAGTAACAGGGGAACCTACAATGAGCAGTTCTTC. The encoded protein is CASSNRGTYNEQFF.

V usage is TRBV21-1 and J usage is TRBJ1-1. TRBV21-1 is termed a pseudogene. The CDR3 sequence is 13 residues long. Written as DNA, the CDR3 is TGTGCCAGCAGCAATGGAGGGGGCACTGAAGCTTTCTTT. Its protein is CASSNGGGTEAFF.

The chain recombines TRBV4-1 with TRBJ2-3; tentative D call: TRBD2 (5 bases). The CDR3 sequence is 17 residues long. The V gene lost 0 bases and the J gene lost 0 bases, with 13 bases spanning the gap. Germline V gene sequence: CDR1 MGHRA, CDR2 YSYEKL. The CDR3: CASSQDSTGFSTDTQYF. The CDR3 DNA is TGCGCCAGCAGCCAAGATTCAACGGGGTTTAGCACAGATACGCAGTATTTT.

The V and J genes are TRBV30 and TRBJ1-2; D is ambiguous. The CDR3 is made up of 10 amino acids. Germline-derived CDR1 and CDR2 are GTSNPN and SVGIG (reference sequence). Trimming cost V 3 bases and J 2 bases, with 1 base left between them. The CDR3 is CAWRNYGYTF. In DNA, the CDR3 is TGTGCCTGGAGAAACTATGGCTACACCTTC.

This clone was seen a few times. CDR3 sequence: CASSWDSYGYTF. CDR3 DNA sequence: TGTGCCAGCAGTTGGGATTCCTATGGCTACACCTTC. V usage is TRBV12-3 or TRBV12-4 and J usage is TRBJ1-2; D remains ambiguous. The CDR3 loop spans 12 amino acids. V lost 4 bases to trimming and J lost 4 bases, with 7 bases between them.

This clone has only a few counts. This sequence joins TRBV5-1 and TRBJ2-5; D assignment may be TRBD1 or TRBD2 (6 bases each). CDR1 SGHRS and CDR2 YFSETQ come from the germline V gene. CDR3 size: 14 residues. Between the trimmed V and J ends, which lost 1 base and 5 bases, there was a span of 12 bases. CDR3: CASSLRGDFETQYF. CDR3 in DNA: TGCGCCAGCAGCTTGAGGGGGGACTTCGAGACCCAGTACTTC.

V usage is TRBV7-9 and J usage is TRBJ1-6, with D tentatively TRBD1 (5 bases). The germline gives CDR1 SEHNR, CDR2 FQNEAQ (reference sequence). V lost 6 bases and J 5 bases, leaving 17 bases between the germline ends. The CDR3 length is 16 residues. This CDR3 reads CASSLPGRGDNSPLHF. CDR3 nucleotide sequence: TGTGCCAGCAGTTTACCCGGGAGGGGAGATAATTCACCCCTCCACTTT.

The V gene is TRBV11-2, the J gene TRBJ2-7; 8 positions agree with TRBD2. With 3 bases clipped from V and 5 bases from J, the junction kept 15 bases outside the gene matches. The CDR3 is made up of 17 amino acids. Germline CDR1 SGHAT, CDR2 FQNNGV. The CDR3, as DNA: TGTGCCAGCAGCTTTTCTCCATCGGGGGGGCAGAAGGACGAGCAGTACTTC. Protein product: CASSFSPSGGQKDEQYF.